The sequence of this TCR beta chain was determined in a study of T-cell memory formation after mild COVID-19. General study findings and limits: The authors did not confirm SARS-CoV-2 specificity of second-wave clones peaking day 37. Pre-infection memory carried some responding clones, suggesting that cross-reactive memory joined.

TCRdb itself ran the 5' RACE reads through MiXCR, one entry per CDR3 protein. The sample consists of 350,000 to 550,000 distinct CDR3 sequences, more than 15% of them appearing once. V lost 5 bases and J lost 9; bases outside the gene matches: 5. The CDR3 has 13 amino acids. Germline V lookup: CDR1 KGHDR, CDR2 SFDVKD. As for this clonotype: What it recognizes is unknown.

This receptor was identified in a man aged 18 to 35 who had mild COVID-19 (a few samples of this study predate the infection). Cell type and time point are not known. The V and J genes are TRBV24-1 and TRBJ2-1; 8 bases match TRBD2. Input material: PBMCs or a T cell subset sorted from them (not recorded which). This CDR3 reads CATSARGGPEQFF. CDR3 in DNA: TGTGCCACCAGTGCCCGGGGGGGCCCTGAGCAGTTCTTC.